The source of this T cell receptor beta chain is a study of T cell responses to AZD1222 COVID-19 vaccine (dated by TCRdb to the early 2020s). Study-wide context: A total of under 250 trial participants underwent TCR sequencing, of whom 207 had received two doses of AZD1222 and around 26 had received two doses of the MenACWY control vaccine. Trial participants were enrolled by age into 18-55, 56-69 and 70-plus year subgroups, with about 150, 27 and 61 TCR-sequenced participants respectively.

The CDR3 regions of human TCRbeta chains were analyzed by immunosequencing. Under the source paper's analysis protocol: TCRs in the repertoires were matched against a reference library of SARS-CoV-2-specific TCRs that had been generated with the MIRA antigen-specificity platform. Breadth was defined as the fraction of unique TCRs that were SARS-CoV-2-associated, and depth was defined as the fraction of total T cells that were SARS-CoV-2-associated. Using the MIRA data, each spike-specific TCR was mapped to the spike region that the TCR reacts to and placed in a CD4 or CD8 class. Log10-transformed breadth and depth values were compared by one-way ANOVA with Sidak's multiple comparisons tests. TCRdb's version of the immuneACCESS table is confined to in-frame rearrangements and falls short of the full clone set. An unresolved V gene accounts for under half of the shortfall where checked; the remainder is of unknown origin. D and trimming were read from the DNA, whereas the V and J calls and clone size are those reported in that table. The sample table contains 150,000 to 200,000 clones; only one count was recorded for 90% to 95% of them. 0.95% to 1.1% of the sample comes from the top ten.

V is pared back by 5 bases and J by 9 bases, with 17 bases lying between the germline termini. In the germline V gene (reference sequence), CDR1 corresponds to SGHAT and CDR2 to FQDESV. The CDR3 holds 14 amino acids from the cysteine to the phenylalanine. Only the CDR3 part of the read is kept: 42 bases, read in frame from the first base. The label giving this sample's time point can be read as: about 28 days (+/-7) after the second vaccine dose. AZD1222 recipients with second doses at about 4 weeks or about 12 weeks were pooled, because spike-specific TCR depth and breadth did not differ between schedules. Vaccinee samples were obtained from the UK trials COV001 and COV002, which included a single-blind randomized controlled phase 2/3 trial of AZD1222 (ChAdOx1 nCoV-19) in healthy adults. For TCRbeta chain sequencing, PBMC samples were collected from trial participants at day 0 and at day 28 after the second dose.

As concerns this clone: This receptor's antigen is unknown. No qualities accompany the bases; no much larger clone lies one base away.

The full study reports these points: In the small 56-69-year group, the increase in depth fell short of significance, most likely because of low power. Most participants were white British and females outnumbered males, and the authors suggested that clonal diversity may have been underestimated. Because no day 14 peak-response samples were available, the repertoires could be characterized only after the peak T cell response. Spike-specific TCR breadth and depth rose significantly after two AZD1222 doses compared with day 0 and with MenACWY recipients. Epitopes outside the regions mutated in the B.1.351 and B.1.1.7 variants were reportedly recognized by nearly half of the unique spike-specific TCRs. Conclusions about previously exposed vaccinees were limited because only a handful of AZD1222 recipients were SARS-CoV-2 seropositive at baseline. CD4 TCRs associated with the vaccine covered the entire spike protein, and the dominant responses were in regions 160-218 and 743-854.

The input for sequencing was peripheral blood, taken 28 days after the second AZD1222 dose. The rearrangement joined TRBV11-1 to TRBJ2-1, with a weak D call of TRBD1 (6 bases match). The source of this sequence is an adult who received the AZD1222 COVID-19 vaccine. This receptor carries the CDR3 CASSLAALRGEQFF. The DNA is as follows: TGTGCCAGCAGCCTCGCGGCTCTCAGGGGTGAGCAGTTCTTC. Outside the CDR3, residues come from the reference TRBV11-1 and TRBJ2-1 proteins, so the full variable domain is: EAEVAQSPRYKITEKSQAVAFWCDPISGHATLYWYRQILGQGPELLVQFQDESVVDDSQLPKDRFSAERLKGVDSTLKIQPAELGDSAMYLCASSLAALRGEQFFGPGTRLTVL.